This T cell receptor beta chain is drawn from a study of blood T cells in healthy people across ages. A sample-barcoded 5' primer and a J-beta primer mix were used in a second PCR of about 6 to 12 cycles. MiXCR, run by TCRdb on the 5' RACE reads, gives a single entry per CDR3 protein. Among 1,500,000 or so distinct CDR3 sequences listed, around 59% were seen once. Per sample, extraction of total RNA gave at least 5.5 micrograms in every case. Details on this clonotype: Its antigen is unidentified.

CDR3 length: 20 residues. CDR1 SEHNR and CDR2 FQNEAQ come from the germline V gene (reference sequence). V trimming: 5 bases; J trimming: 2 bases; junction bases outside the gene matches: 21. Study-wide results and limits: Researchers judged that diversity estimates from one million T cells fell short of true values. Unknown CMV status may confound age-related changes in expanded clones.

This chain uses TRBV7-9 with TRBJ2-5; 9 bases are shared with TRBD2. The clonotype was recovered from a man aged 18-30 years in good health. The sample consisted of blood. The CDR3 coding sequence is TGTGCCAGCAGCCACCGGAGGGCAGGGCCCTTAGCGGGGGAACAAGAGACCCAGTACTTC. It specifies CASSHRRAGPLAGEQETQYF.